The 25 T cell receptor beta chains in this list originate from one sample, sequenced in a study of beta chain features in type 1 diabetes. Their antigens remain unidentified. The entirety of the isolated RNA underwent reverse transcription, so expressed TCRB transcripts were sequenced. Sequenced by immunoSEQ multiplex PCR; TCRdb stores in-frame clones only, minus some. The data contain 95,000 to 150,000 clones, less than 20% of them singletons. Study-level points and caveats: Researchers report that Type 1 diabetes patients had moderately but significantly shorter TCRB CDR3s across all four CD4+ subsets.

Sequences were obtained from central memory CD4+ T cells from blood. The receptor set was obtained from a man aged 25 to 45 with type 1 diabetes.

The genes are TRBV9 and TRBJ2-6; D unclear. V shed 1 base and J shed 2 bases, with 16 bases lying between them. The germline gives CDR1 SGDLS, CDR2 YYNGEE. The CDR3 sequence is 18 residues long. This CDR3 reads CASSVSSNSYPGANVLTF. The CDR3 nucleotides are TGTGCCAGCAGCGTAAGTAGTAACAGCTACCCTGGGGCCAACGTCCTGACTTTC.

The V and J genes are TRBV4-1 and TRBJ1-5; the D gene is possibly TRBD1 (5 bases). The V gene's germline CDR1 is MGHRA and CDR2 YSYEKL. The CDR3 spans 14 residues. The V and J ends lost 0 bases and 2 bases respectively, with 5 bases between them. CDR3 nucleotides: TGCGCCAGCAGCCAAGAGGGGGGCAATCAGCCCCAGCATTTT. This translates into CASSQEGGNQPQHF.

The rearrangement uses TRBV25-1 and TRBJ1-2; D may be TRBD1 (5 bases). This CDR3 region has 15 residues. Per the germline V gene, CDR1 is MGHDK and CDR2 is SYGVNS. With 4 bases removed from V and 7 bases from J, the gap between germline ends came to 19 bases. The CDR3 DNA sequence: TGTGCCAGCAGTGCCTTCTTGGGGCGAGTTGGTGGCTACACCTTC. This sequence encodes CASSAFLGRVGGYTF.

The rearrangement joins TRBV4-2 to TRBJ2-3; possible D gene TRBD1, 6 bases. The V end was cut by 4 bases, the J end by 5 bases, with 19 bases between. Germline CDR1 is LGHNA and CDR2 is YNFKEQ. The CDR3 has 16 residues. The CDR3 DNA reads as TGTGCCAGCAGCCCTCACCAGGGGACGGAAGGAGATACGCAGTATTTT. Encoded protein: CASSPHQGTEGDTQYF.

V gene TRBV6-5 combines with J gene TRBJ2-7; 7 positions match TRBD1. The trim removed 6 bases at V and 6 bases at J, leaving 11 bases unmatched. CDR1 is MNHEY and CDR2 is SVGAGI in the germline V gene. CDR3 length: 14 residues. The CDR3 spells CASSRQGAFAEQYF. CDR3 nucleotides: TGTGCCAGCAGCCGACAGGGTGCTTTCGCCGAGCAGTACTTC.

The V gene is TRBV18, the J gene TRBJ2-7; D uncertain. The V gene lost 2 bases and the J gene lost 5 bases, with 13 bases spanning the gap. Germline CDR1 is KGHSH and CDR2 is LQKENI. There are 14 residues in the CDR3. The CDR3 spells CASSPNTAVDEQYF. In DNA form, the CDR3 reads TGTGCCAGCTCACCAAACACCGCGGTTGACGAGCAGTACTTC.

The rearrangement links TRBV5-4 to TRBJ2-5; D call uncertain. Trimming took off 7 bases at V and 5 bases at J, with 9 bases between the two ends. CDR1 is SGHNT, CDR2 YYREEE, per germline (reference sequence). This CDR3 is 11 amino acids long. In DNA form, the CDR3 reads TGTGCCAGCGGCCTGGGGGAGACCCAGTACTTC. Encoded protein: CASGLGETQYF.

The V call is TRBV7-2, the J call TRBJ1-6; D is perhaps TRBD1 (6 bases). The germline V gene encodes CDR1 SGHTA and CDR2 FQGNSA. CDR3 size: 16 residues. Trimming took 0 bases from V and 9 from J, leaving 15 bases between them. This chain's CDR3 is CASSLADRRGGSPLHF. CDR3 nucleotides: TGTGCCAGCAGCTTAGCGGACAGACGGGGCGGTTCACCCCTCCACTTT.

This clone showed up just a few times. CDR3 nucleotide sequence: TGTGCCAGCAGTCCTGGACAGGGACATGAAAGTGGCTACACCTTC. Protein product: CASSPGQGHESGYTF. V is TRBV2 and J is TRBJ1-2, with 8 bases fitting TRBD1. Germline assignment: CDR1 SNHLY and CDR2 FYNNEI. V lost 5 bases, J lost 7 bases, and 12 bases stayed unmatched. CDR3 size: 15 residues. The variable domain in full, completed from reference TRBV2 and TRBJ1-2, reads EPEVTQTPSHQVTQMGQEVILRCVPISNHLYFYWYRQILGQKVEFLVSFYNNEISEKSEIFDDQFSVERPDGSNFTLKIRSTKLEDSAMYFCASSPGQGHESGYTFGSGTRLTVV.

The chain combines TRBV27 with TRBJ1-1; the match to TRBD1 covers 7 bases. Losses at the gene ends were 7 bases for V and 9 bases for J; bases not matched to a gene: 11. Germline V gene sequence: CDR1 MNHEY, CDR2 SMNVEV (reference sequence). The CDR3 is made up of 13 amino acids. This chain's CDR3 is CASTPRQGLKAFF. The DNA for the CDR3 is TGTGCCAGCACGCCCCGACAGGGATTAAAAGCTTTCTTT.

Remarks on this clone: Other DNA sequences in this specimen translate into the identical CDR3. V gene TRBV18 combines with J gene TRBJ2-2; D ambiguous. Trimming stripped 2 bases from V and 0 bases from J, with 4 bases between. From germline, CDR1 is KGHSH and CDR2 LQKENI. The CDR3 is 14 amino acids. The CDR3 DNA reads TGTGCCAGCTCACCATTCCCGAACACCGGGGAGCTGTTTTTT. It encodes CASSPFPNTGELFF.

This clone was picked up a small number of times. The chain uses TRBV29-1 and TRBJ1-1, with a weak D call TRBD1 (5 bases). The germline V and J ends were trimmed by 8 bases and 5 bases, with 24 bases remaining between them. CDR3 length equals 15 residues. Germline CDR1 and CDR2: SQVTM and ANQGSEA. The CDR3 nucleotides are TGCAGCTCCCACACCGGGAATGGGGGAGGGACTGAAGCTTTCTTT. Translated: CSSHTGNGGGTEAFF.

V gene TRBV7-6 combines with J gene TRBJ2-7; no definite D call. The CDR3 spans 16 residues. CDR1 is SGHVS and CDR2 is FNYEAQ in the germline V gene. The V and J ends lost 3 bases and 5 bases respectively, with 20 bases between them. DNA of the CDR3: TGTGCCAGCAGCTTCAAAGGGAATCTCCCGTTCAACGAGCAGTACTTC. Its protein product is CASSFKGNLPFNEQYF.

This rearrangement joins TRBV2 to TRBJ1-2; D unresolved. This CDR3 comprises 12 residues. V lost 4 bases to trimming and J lost 0 bases, with 3 bases between them. Germline assignment: CDR1 SNHLY and CDR2 FYNNEI. CDR3 DNA: TGTGCCAGCAGTGGGACTAACTATGGCTACACCTTC. Translation: CASSGTNYGYTF.

This chain links TRBV29-1 with TRBJ1-2; 8 bases align to TRBD1. The CDR3 has 12 amino acids. The germline gives CDR1 SQVTM, CDR2 ANQGSEA. J lost 4 bases, V lost 4 bases, and 2 bases had no gene match. The CDR3 sequence: CSVATGVYGYTF. The CDR3 region has the DNA TGCAGCGTTGCGACAGGGGTCTATGGCTACACCTTC. The whole variable domain, remainder taken from reference TRBV29-1 and TRBJ1-2, is SAVISQKPSRDICQRGTSLTIQCQVDSQVTMMFWYRQQPGQSLTLIATANQGSEATYESGFVIDKFPISRPNLTFSTLTVSNMSPEDSSIYLCSVATGVYGYTFGSGTRLTVV.

This clone was observed at least ten times. The chain recombines TRBV6-5 with TRBJ1-1; D is ambiguous. Trimming left V 6 bases short and J 1 base short, with 3 bases between. Looked up from germline, CDR1 is MNHEY and CDR2 is SVGAGI. This CDR3 has 11 amino acids. The CDR3 DNA is TGTGCCAGCAGGGAGAACACTGAAGCTTTCTTT. As protein: CASRENTEAFF.

This clone was counted between two and nine times. The genes are TRBV11-3 and TRBJ2-1; D is unresolved. Germline assignment: CDR1 SGHNT and CDR2 YENEEA. V lost 1 base, J lost 4 bases, and 11 bases lay in between. The CDR3 has 15 residues. For the CDR3, the DNA is TGTGCCAGCAGCTTAGCGGGCAATGGGTACAATGAGCAGTTCTTC. This gives the protein CASSLAGNGYNEQFF.

This chain joins TRBV5-3 and TRBJ2-7; a weak D match, TRBD1 (6 bases). TRBV5-3 carries the ORF label, with uncertain function. The CDR3 sequence is 11 residues long. The V end was cut by 10 bases, the J end by 3 bases, with 11 bases between. In DNA form, the CDR3 reads TGTGCCTGCGGACAGTTCTACGAGCAGTACTTC. Protein sequence: CACGQFYEQYF.

In this sample, this clone turned up a few times. The chain joins TRBV6-4 to TRBJ2-3; perhaps D is TRBD1 or TRBD2 (6 bases each). The germline gives CDR1 MRHNA, CDR2 SNTAGT. Deletions cut 1 base from V and 5 bases from J, with 13 bases between. The CDR3 has 15 amino acids. The CDR3 region has the DNA TGTGCCAGCAGTGACTTTGGGGGGCAGGGAGATACGCAGTATTTT. It encodes CASSDFGGQGDTQYF.

The chain carries TRBV7-2 and TRBJ2-3; D call uncertain. CDR3 length equals 15 residues. Germline values: CDR1 SGHTA, CDR2 FQGNSA. V lost 0 bases and J 1 base, leaving 8 bases between the germline ends. This CDR3 is CASSLAADRTDTQYF. CDR3 sequence (DNA): TGTGCCAGCAGCTTAGCGGCAGACCGCACAGATACGCAGTATTTT. Together with reference TRBV7-2 and TRBJ2-3, the CDR3 gives the full variable domain: GAGVSQSPSNKVTEKGKDVELRCDPISGHTALYWYRQSLGQGLEFLIYFQGNSAPDKSGLPSDRFSAERTGGSVSTLTIQRTQQEDSAVYLCASSLAADRTDTQYFGPGTRLTVL.

The chain uses TRBV7-8 and TRBJ1-2; the D gene is possibly TRBD1 (5 bases). Trimming removed 5 bases at V and 7 bases at J, with 20 bases between. Per the germline V gene, CDR1 is SGHVS and CDR2 is FQNEAQ. This CDR3 spans 15 amino acids. CDR3 bases: TGTGCCAGCAGCCGATGGGACCGCCGGGCTGCTGGCTACACCTTC. Protein: CASSRWDRRAAGYTF.

The chain recombines TRBV9 with TRBJ1-6; D perhaps matches TRBD1 (6 bases). Trimming removed 4 bases at V and 10 bases at J, with 21 bases between. Germline-derived CDR1 and CDR2 are SGDLS and YYNGEE. This CDR3 contains 16 residues. The CDR3 sequence is CASSTGRDSGGSPLHF. The DNA of the CDR3 is TGTGCCAGCAGCACAGGGCGGGACTCCGGTGGGTCACCCCTCCACTTT.

The V call is TRBV19, the J call TRBJ1-4, with 9 bases matching TRBD1. The J segment lost 8 bases and the V segment lost 5 bases, leaving 9 bases of the junction unmatched. CDR1 is LNHDA, CDR2 SQIVND, per germline (reference sequence). This CDR3 has 15 amino acids. CDR3 DNA sequence: TGTGCCAGTAGTCTTGTGAGGACAGGGGTCGAAAAACTGTTTTTT. This translates into CASSLVRTGVEKLFF.

Only one count was recorded for this clone. One junction end does not reproduce the germline sequence, and a read error may be involved. This chain connects TRBV4-3 to TRBJ1-6, with D hard to call. From germline, CDR1 is LGHNA and CDR2 YSLEER. The CDR3 contains 19 residues. The DNA for the CDR3 is TGCGCCAGCAGCCAAGGGGTGCTGTTGGGAGGGAGAGGGAATTCACCCCTCTACTTT. It encodes CASSQGVLLGGRGNSPLYF.

This clone was observed a handful of times. The V call is TRBV29-1, the J call TRBJ1-2, with D perhaps TRBD1 (5 bases). Germline CDR1 is SQVTM and CDR2 is ANQGSEA. V dropped 7 bases and J dropped 3 bases, with 15 bases sitting between them. The CDR3 runs 13 residues. CDR3 nucleotides: TGCAGCGATGCCATTCGGGGGGACTATGGCTACACCTTC. Translating it yields CSDAIRGDYGYTF.